The 9 T cell receptor beta chains listed next were all sequenced from one sample in a study of OX40 agonist ivuxolimab in advanced cancers. Clones were read by immunoSEQ multiplex PCR, and TCRdb kept only the in-frame ones, dropping some. This table has around 58,000 clones, 87% appearing once. The sequencing here drew on CD4+ or CD8+ T cells sorted from blood, taken in a trial of the OX40 agonist ivuxolimab. The receptors originated from an adult with an advanced solid tumor such as melanoma, head and neck, liver or kidney cancer.

The chain employs TRBV18 and TRBJ1-3; no clear D. Germline-derived CDR1 and CDR2 are KGHSH and LQKENI. The CDR3 totals 18 residues. The V and J ends lost 0 bases and 0 bases respectively, with 15 bases between them. CDR3 DNA: TGTGCCAGCTCACCACCGATGTTAACCGGGCACTCTGGAAACACCATATATTTT. Its protein product is CASSPPMLTGHSGNTIYF.

The chain has TRBV18 and TRBJ2-1; 10 bases line up with TRBD1. J was trimmed by 7 bases and V by 6 bases; bases with no gene match: 9. The CDR3 has 15 amino acids. Germline values: CDR1 KGHSH, CDR2 LQKENI. In nucleotides, the CDR3 is TGTGCCAGCTCTCCCGGACAGGGGGGATGGAATGAGCAGTTCTTC. Its protein is CASSPGQGGWNEQFF. Full variable domain (remainder filled in from reference TRBV18 and TRBJ2-1): NAGVMQNPRHLVRRRGQEARLRCSPMKGHSHVYWYRQLPEEGLKFMVYLQKENIIDESGMPKERFSAEFPKEGPSILRIQQVVRGDSAAYFCASSPGQGGWNEQFFGPGTRLTVL.

The V call is TRBV28, the J call TRBJ2-7, with 8 bases matching TRBD2. Germline-derived CDR1 and CDR2 are MDHEN and SYDVKM. J gave up 5 bases and V 5 bases, and 11 bases lay outside the gene matches. The CDR3 length is 15 residues. This CDR3 is CASSPLDGRANEQYF. In DNA form, the CDR3 reads TGTGCCAGCAGTCCACTAGACGGGAGGGCAAACGAGCAGTACTTC.

The chain links TRBV28 to TRBJ1-2, with 7 bases fitting TRBD1. J was trimmed by 4 bases and V by 2 bases; bases with no gene match: 10. The CDR3 contains 16 residues. Germline assignment: CDR1 MDHEN and CDR2 SYDVKM. CDR3 bases: TGTGCCAGCAGTTTACCGAAATTGACAGGGCGCTATGGCTACACCTTC. Translation: CASSLPKLTGRYGYTF.

The rearrangement joins TRBV19 to TRBJ2-3, with D tentatively TRBD1 (6 bases). V was cut by 5 bases and J by 3 bases, with 21 bases left in between. Germline values: CDR1 LNHDA, CDR2 SQIVND (reference sequence). This CDR3 is 17 amino acids long. CDR3 in amino acids: CASSWGLSYKETDTQYF. Written as DNA, the CDR3 is TGTGCCAGTAGTTGGGGGCTAAGTTATAAGGAGACAGATACGCAGTATTTT.

DNA for the CDR3: TGTGCCAGCAGCTTACAAGCAGGGGGCTGGGATGGCTACACCTTC. Residues: CASSLQAGGWDGYTF. The genes are TRBV7-6 and TRBJ1-2; the match to TRBD1 covers 8 bases. Trimming took 2 bases from V and 6 from J; bases not matched to a gene: 8. The CDR3 loop spans 15 amino acids. CDR1 is SGHVS, CDR2 FNYEAQ, per germline.

This clone is a singleton in its sample. The chain uses TRBV7-2 and TRBJ2-5, with D unclear. Germline lookup yields CDR1 SGHTA and CDR2 FQGNSA. CDR3 length: 13 amino acids. V was cut by 0 bases and J by 7 bases, with 9 bases left in between. CDR3 bases: TGTGCCAGCAGCTTAGCCGGTTCCAGGACCCAGTACTTC. It specifies CASSLAGSRTQYF.

The chain couples TRBV27 to TRBJ1-5; weak D call: TRBD1 (5 bases). The germline V and J ends were trimmed by 3 bases and 9 bases, with 9 bases remaining between them. Germline-derived CDR1 and CDR2 are MNHEY and SMNVEV (reference sequence). The CDR3 covers 12 residues. Here the CDR3 DNA reads TGTGCCAGCAGTTTCAGGGAGGGGCCCCAGCATTTT. As protein: CASSFREGPQHF.

V is TRBV7-3 and J is TRBJ2-1, with D possibly matching TRBD2 (6 bases). V was clipped by 5 bases and J by 2 bases, with 13 bases between them. Germline V gene lookup returns CDR1 SGHTA and CDR2 FQGTGA. The CDR3 is 15 residues long. The CDR3 region is CASSPGGGTYNEQFF. Here the CDR3 DNA reads TGTGCCAGCAGCCCCGGGGGTGGAACCTACAATGAGCAGTTCTTC.